The present T cell receptor beta chain was sequenced within a study of OX40 agonist ivuxolimab in advanced cancers. Overall study: In this cohort, patients received ivuxolimab, an agonistic anti-OX40 (CD134) antibody. At 0.01 to 10 mg/kg, ivuxolimab was administered intravenously to patients every 2 weeks. Earlier treatment with anti-PD-1, anti-PD-L1 or anti-CTLA-4 was permitted, and around 43% had received some.

Measured with immunoSEQ multiplex PCR; TCRdb has only the in-frame clones, and not every one. The sample holds more than 35,000 clones; approximately 80% are singletons and the top ten take roughly 7.3%. The CDR3 runs 15 residues. Germline V CDR1 and CDR2: WNHNN, SYGVQD (reference sequence). The V and J ends lost 7 bases and 7 bases, in that order; junction bases with no gene match: 9. The J gene is TRBJ2-1, the V gene TRBV10-1; 11 nucleotides match TRBD2. This receptor was taken from an adult with an advanced solid tumor such as melanoma, head and neck, liver or kidney cancer. Sequences were derived from CD4+ or CD8+ T cells sorted from blood, sampled in a trial of the OX40 agonist ivuxolimab. CDR3 loop: CASNDPLAGGNEQFF. The CDR3 DNA sequence: TGCGCCAGCAATGATCCCCTAGCGGGGGGTAATGAGCAGTTCTTC.